A single sample is the source of the 25 T cell receptor beta chains below, sequenced in a study of PD-L1 blockade in urothelial cancer. Specified time point: pretreatment peripheral blood. The protocol was immunoSEQ multiplex PCR, while the TCRdb copy is restricted to in-frame clones and leaves out a portion. The repertoire holds more than 55,000 clones, with around four fifths as singletons. The sequencing here drew on PBMCs, taken around atezolizumab (anti-PD-L1) treatment. These receptors all stem from a man aged 65 to 85 with urothelial cancer.

This clone was seen a handful of times. The chain has TRBV29-1 and TRBJ1-1; D ambiguous. V lost 4 bases and J 5 bases, leaving 5 bases between the germline ends. Germline CDR1 SQVTM, CDR2 ANQGSEA. CDR3 size: 10 residues. The CDR3 spells CSVAQTEAFF. The CDR3 DNA follows: TGCAGCGTTGCCCAGACTGAAGCTTTCTTT.

The rearrangement joins TRBV7-3 to TRBJ2-3; 8 bases map to TRBD2. V shed 5 bases and J 3 bases; nucleotides not matched to a gene: 7. This CDR3 is built from 15 residues. CDR1 is SGHTA and CDR2 is FQGTGA in the germline V gene. Here the CDR3 reads CASSMTSERTDTQYF. The CDR3 DNA follows: TGTGCCAGCAGCATGACTAGCGAGAGAACAGATACGCAGTATTTT.

The chain recombines TRBV6-5 with TRBJ2-1; D might be TRBD2 (5 bases). The CDR3 is 14 amino acids. V was pared by 5 bases and J by 5 bases, with 13 bases between. The germline V gene encodes CDR1 MNHEY and CDR2 SVGAGI. The CDR3 DNA sequence: TGTGCCAGCAGTCCGTCAGGAGGAAACAATGAGCAGTTCTTC. Its protein product is CASSPSGGNNEQFF.

This clone was observed a few times. The chain recombines TRBV28 with TRBJ1-2, with D unresolved. Trimming stripped 8 bases from V and 2 bases from J, with 15 bases between. CDR1 MDHEN and CDR2 SYDVKM come from the germline V gene. The CDR3 length is 14 residues. CDR3 sequence reads: CASGIDGKNYGYTF. CDR3 bases: TGTGCCAGCGGAATTGACGGGAAAAACTATGGCTACACCTTC.

The genes are TRBV5-4 and TRBJ2-1; weak D call: TRBD1 (5 bases). V lost 7 bases to trimming and J lost 8 bases, with 19 bases between them. Germline V CDR1 and CDR2: SGHNT, YYREEE (reference sequence). The CDR3 is 14 residues long. CDR3 sequence: CASAEQEGAHEQFF. The CDR3 region has the DNA TGTGCCAGCGCCGAACAGGAAGGGGCTCATGAGCAGTTCTTC.

This clone has just a few counts. The V and J genes are TRBV5-6 and TRBJ2-7; TRBD1 might be the D (5 bases). Germline CDR1 and CDR2: SGHDT and YYEEEE. This CDR3 has 14 amino acids. The V end lost 2 bases, the J end lost 3 bases, and 12 bases lay between the germline ends. The CDR3 sequence is CASSLGPRGYEQYF. CDR3 coding DNA: TGTGCCAGCAGCTTAGGTCCTAGGGGCTACGAGCAGTACTTC.

This rearrangement joins TRBV7-2 to TRBJ1-3; the D gene is possibly TRBD1 (5 bases). Germline V gives CDR1 SGHTA, CDR2 FQGNSA. Trimming left V 2 bases short and J 8 bases short, with 16 bases between. This CDR3 comprises 15 residues. In nucleotides, the CDR3 is TGTGCCAGCAGCTTAACGACCTCCTGGGGGGACACCATATATTTT. Amino acids: CASSLTTSWGDTIYF.

The CDR3 sequence: CAISERFWRGQGYTF. CDR3 sequence (DNA): TGTGCCATCAGTGAAAGGTTCTGGAGGGGGCAAGGCTACACCTTC. The V call is TRBV10-3, the J call TRBJ1-2; TRBD1 aligns across 7 bases. Trimming took 3 bases from V and 8 from J; bases not matched to a gene: 12. CDR1 is ENHRY, CDR2 SYGVKD, per germline. The CDR3 spans 15 residues.

The rearrangement joins TRBV7-8 to TRBJ2-1, with 14 bases identical to TRBD2. Trimming removed 5 bases from V and 9 bases from J; junction bases left unmatched: 6. Germline values: CDR1 SGHVS, CDR2 FQNEAQ. The CDR3 has 15 amino acids. CDR3 sequence reads: CASSPGLAGASEQFF. The CDR3 coding sequence is TGTGCCAGCAGCCCGGGACTAGCGGGAGCCAGTGAGCAGTTCTTC.

The genes are TRBV6-1 and TRBJ2-5; 11 nucleotides line up with TRBD2. The CDR3 sequence is 15 residues long. Trimming removed 6 bases from V and 5 bases from J; junction bases left unmatched: 8. CDR1 and CDR2 (germline): MNHNS, SASEGT. The CDR3 DNA reads as TGTGCCAGCAGCGTAGCGGGAGGGCTGGGTGAGACCCAGTACTTC. Protein sequence: CASSVAGGLGETQYF.

This chain links TRBV7-2 with TRBJ1-3, with a weak D call TRBD1 (5 bases). CDR3 length: 14 residues. CDR1 and CDR2 from the germline V gene are SGHTA and FQGNSA. Trimming cost V 5 bases and J 7 bases, with 15 bases left between them. The DNA for the CDR3 is TGTGCCAGCAGCCCTGGGACTATCGGGAACACCATATATTTT. This encodes CASSPGTIGNTIYF. Based on the CDR3 plus reference TRBV7-2 and TRBJ1-3, the full variable domain is GAGVSQSPSNKVTEKGKDVELRCDPISGHTALYWYRQSLGQGLEFLIYFQGNSAPDKSGLPSDRFSAERTGGSVSTLTIQRTQQEDSAVYLCASSPGTIGNTIYFGEGSWLTVV.

The chain has TRBV4-1 and TRBJ2-1; TRBD2 agrees at 10 bases. Germline V lookup: CDR1 MGHRA, CDR2 YSYEKL. The CDR3 has 17 residues. The trim removed 4 bases at V and 6 bases at J, leaving 12 bases unmatched. CDR3 bases: TGCGCCAGCAGCCTGAAAATAACGGGACTAGCGACCAATGAGCAGTTCTTC. As protein: CASSLKITGLATNEQFF.

This clone was counted many times. The chain carries TRBV5-1 and TRBJ1-1; 8 positions match TRBD1. CDR1 and CDR2 from the germline V gene are SGHRS and YFSETQ. Losses at the gene ends were 0 bases for V and 8 bases for J; bases not matched to a gene: 6. The CDR3 contains 14 residues. CDR3 in DNA: TGCGCCAGCAGCTTGGAAGGGACAGGTAGCGAAGCTTTCTTT. Protein product: CASSLEGTGSEAFF. Together with reference TRBV5-1 and TRBJ1-1, the CDR3 gives the full variable domain: KAGVTQTPRYLIKTRGQQVTLSCSPISGHRSVSWYQQTPGQGLQFLFEYFSETQRNKGNFPGRFSGRQFSNSRSEMNVSTLELGDSALYLCASSLEGTGSEAFFGQGTRLTVV.

The table lists this clone with a count of one. The chain employs TRBV6-5 and TRBJ1-3, with 7 bases aligning to TRBD1. Germline V lookup: CDR1 MNHEY, CDR2 SVGAGI. The CDR3 runs 15 residues. The V gene end was trimmed by 4 bases and the J gene end by 2 bases; junction bases not matched to a gene: 5. CDR3 amino acids: CASSSTGTAGNTIYF. The CDR3 DNA reads TGTGCCAGCAGTTCCACCGGGACAGCTGGAAACACCATATATTTT.

The chain is built from TRBV5-4 and TRBJ2-1; D perhaps matches TRBD2 (6 bases). CDR1 and CDR2 (germline): SGHNT, YYREEE (reference sequence). The CDR3 consists of 13 residues. Trimming shortened V by 4 bases and J by 7 bases, and 12 bases separated the two germline ends. The CDR3 protein is CASSREGLNEQFF. CDR3 DNA: TGTGCCAGCAGCAGGGAAGGACTAAATGAGCAGTTCTTC.

The chain has TRBV11-2 and TRBJ2-1; 7 bases agree with TRBD1. CDR3 size: 16 residues. Germline-derived CDR1 and CDR2 are SGHAT and FQNNGV. Losses at the gene ends were 3 bases for V and 3 bases for J; bases not matched to a gene: 8. CDR3 sequence reads: CASSFETGFFYNEQFF. For the CDR3, the DNA is TGTGCCAGCAGCTTCGAGACAGGGTTTTTCTACAATGAGCAGTTCTTC.

The chain joins TRBV14 to TRBJ1-3; D is possibly TRBD1 (5 bases). CDR1 and CDR2 (germline): SGHDN, FVKESK. V lost 1 base, J lost 0 bases, and 10 bases lay in between. The CDR3 is made up of 16 amino acids. In DNA form, the CDR3 reads TGTGCCAGCAGCCAAGGGGGCGTAAGCTCTGGAAACACCATATATTTT. It yields the protein CASSQGGVSSGNTIYF.

The chain joins TRBV7-9 to TRBJ2-7; D uncertain. Trimming pared 1 base from V and 2 bases from J, leaving 6 bases between. Germline V gene lookup returns CDR1 SEHNR and CDR2 FQNEAQ (reference sequence). CDR3 length: 13 amino acids. In nucleotides, the CDR3 is TGTGCCAGCAGCTTAGGAGGCACCTACGAGCAGTACTTC. It translates to CASSLGGTYEQYF.

The V and J genes are TRBV4-2 and TRBJ2-2; TRBD2 matches at 11 bases. Trimming at V came to 1 base and at J to 5 bases, leaving 6 bases not matched to a gene. CDR1 is LGHNA and CDR2 is YNFKEQ in the germline V gene. This CDR3 is 17 amino acids long. In DNA, the CDR3 is TGTGCCAGCAGCCAAGTTCGGGGACTAGCGGCGACCGGGGAGCTGTTTTTT. Translated: CASSQVRGLAATGELFF.

V gene TRBV18 combines with J gene TRBJ1-3; TRBD1 is a possible D gene (5 bases). The germline V gene encodes CDR1 KGHSH and CDR2 LQKENI. The CDR3 runs 16 residues. V was trimmed by 0 bases and J by 2 bases, leaving 11 bases between them. The CDR3 region is CASSPPSGVAGNTIYF. DNA of the CDR3: TGTGCCAGCTCACCACCTTCGGGGGTGGCTGGAAACACCATATATTTT.

The chain links TRBV6-1 to TRBJ1-3, with D perhaps TRBD1 (5 bases). The germline V gene encodes CDR1 MNHNS and CDR2 SASEGT. The CDR3 extends over 15 amino acids. Deletions cut 3 bases from V and 6 bases from J, with 15 bases between. This chain's CDR3 is CASSEMTAQINTIYF. The CDR3 nucleotides read TGTGCCAGCAGTGAGATGACAGCCCAAATAAACACCATATATTTT.

The chain links TRBV7-2 to TRBJ1-1; 7 bases map to TRBD1. The CDR3 sequence is 15 residues long. V dropped 1 base and J dropped 6; count of bases not matched to a gene: 8. Germline CDR1 SGHTA, CDR2 FQGNSA. The CDR3 DNA follows: TGTGCCAGCAGCTTAGACCGGGTAGGGGGCCCTGAAGCTTTCTTT. Amino acid sequence: CASSLDRVGGPEAFF.

The V gene is TRBV19, the J gene TRBJ2-5, with D possibly being TRBD2 (6 bases). Trimming cost V 5 bases and J 2 bases, with 9 bases left between them. Per germline, CDR1 LNHDA and CDR2 SQIVND (reference sequence). This CDR3 has 13 amino acids. CDR3 sequence (DNA): TGTGCCAGTAGTCGCGGGAATCAAGAGACCCAGTACTTC. It encodes CASSRGNQETQYF.

The chain carries TRBV2 and TRBJ2-7, with 7 bases that match TRBD1. This CDR3 is 15 amino acids long. J gave up 4 bases and V 6 bases, and 12 bases lay outside the gene matches. The V gene's germline CDR1 is SNHLY and CDR2 FYNNEI. The DNA of the CDR3 is TGTGCCAGCAGGAACAAGACAGGGCCTTATTACGAGCAGTACTTC. It encodes CASRNKTGPYYEQYF.

This clone came up a few times. The chain carries TRBV29-1 and TRBJ1-2; 7 bases fit TRBD1. The germline CDR1 and CDR2 sequences are SQVTM and ANQGSEA. Trimming at V came to 3 bases and at J to 7 bases, leaving 5 bases not matched to a gene. The CDR3 runs 12 residues. The CDR3 DNA follows: TGCAGCGTTGACAGGGGGGCCCCTGGCTACACCTTC. Translation: CSVDRGAPGYTF.